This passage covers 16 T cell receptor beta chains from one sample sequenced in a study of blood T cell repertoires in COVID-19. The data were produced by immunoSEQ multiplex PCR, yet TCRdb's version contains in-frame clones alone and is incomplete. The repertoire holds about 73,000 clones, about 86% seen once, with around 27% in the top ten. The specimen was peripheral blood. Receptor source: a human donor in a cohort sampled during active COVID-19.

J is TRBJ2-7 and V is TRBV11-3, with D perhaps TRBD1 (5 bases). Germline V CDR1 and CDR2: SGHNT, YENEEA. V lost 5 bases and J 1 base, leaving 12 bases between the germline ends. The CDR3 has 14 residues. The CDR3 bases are TGTGCCAGCAGCCCTCAGGGATTTTCCTACGAGCAGTACTTC. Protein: CASSPQGFSYEQYF.

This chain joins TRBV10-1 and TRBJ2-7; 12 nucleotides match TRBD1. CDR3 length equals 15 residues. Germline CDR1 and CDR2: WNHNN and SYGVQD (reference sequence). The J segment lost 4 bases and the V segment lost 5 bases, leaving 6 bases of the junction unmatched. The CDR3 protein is CASSTGTGGQYEQYF. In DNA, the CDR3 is TGCGCCAGCAGTACCGGGACAGGGGGCCAGTACGAGCAGTACTTC.

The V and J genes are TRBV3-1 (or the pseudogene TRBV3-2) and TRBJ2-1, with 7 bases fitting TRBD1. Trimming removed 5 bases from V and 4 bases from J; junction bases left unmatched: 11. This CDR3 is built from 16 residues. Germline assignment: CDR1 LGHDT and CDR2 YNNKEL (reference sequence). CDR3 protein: CASSLIPGQPYNEQFF. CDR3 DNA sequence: TGTGCCAGCAGCTTAATCCCGGGACAGCCTTACAATGAGCAGTTCTTC.

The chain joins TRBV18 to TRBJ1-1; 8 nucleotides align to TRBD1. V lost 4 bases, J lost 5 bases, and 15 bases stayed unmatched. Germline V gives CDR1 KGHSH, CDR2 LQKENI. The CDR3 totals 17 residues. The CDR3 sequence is CASSLRTLQGVRTEAFF. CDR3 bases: TGTGCCAGCTCACTTCGAACACTACAGGGGGTGAGGACTGAAGCTTTCTTT.

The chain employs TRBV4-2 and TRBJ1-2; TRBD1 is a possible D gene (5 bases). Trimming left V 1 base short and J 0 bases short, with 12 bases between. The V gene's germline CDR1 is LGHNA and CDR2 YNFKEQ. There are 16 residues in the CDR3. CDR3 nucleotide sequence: TGTGCCAGCAGCCAAGGGATAGGACAAACTAACTATGGCTACACCTTC. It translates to CASSQGIGQTNYGYTF.

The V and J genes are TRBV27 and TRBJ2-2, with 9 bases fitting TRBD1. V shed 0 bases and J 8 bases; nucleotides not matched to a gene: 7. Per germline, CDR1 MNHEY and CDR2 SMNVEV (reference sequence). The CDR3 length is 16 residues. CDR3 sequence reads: CASSLSPGTGIGELFF. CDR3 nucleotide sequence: TGTGCCAGCAGTTTATCTCCCGGGACAGGGATTGGGGAGCTGTTTTTT.

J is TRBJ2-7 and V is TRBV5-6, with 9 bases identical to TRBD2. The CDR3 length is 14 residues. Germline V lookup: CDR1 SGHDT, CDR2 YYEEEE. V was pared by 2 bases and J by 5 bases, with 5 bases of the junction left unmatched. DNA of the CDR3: TGTGCCAGCAGCTTCGGGACTAGCCAAGACGAGCAGTACTTC. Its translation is CASSFGTSQDEQYF.

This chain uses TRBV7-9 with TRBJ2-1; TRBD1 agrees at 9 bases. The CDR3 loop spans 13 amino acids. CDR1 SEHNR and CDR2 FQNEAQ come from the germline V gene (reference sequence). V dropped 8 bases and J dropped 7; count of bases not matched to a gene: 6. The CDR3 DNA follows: TGTGCCAGCGAGGGACAGGGTAGAAATGAGCAGTTCTTC. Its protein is CASEGQGRNEQFF.

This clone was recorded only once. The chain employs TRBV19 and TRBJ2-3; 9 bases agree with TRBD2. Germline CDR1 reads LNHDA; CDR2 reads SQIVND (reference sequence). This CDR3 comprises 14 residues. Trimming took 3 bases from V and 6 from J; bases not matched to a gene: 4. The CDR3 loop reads CASSIFLAGDTQYF. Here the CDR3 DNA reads TGTGCCAGTAGTATCTTCCTAGCGGGGGATACGCAGTATTTT.

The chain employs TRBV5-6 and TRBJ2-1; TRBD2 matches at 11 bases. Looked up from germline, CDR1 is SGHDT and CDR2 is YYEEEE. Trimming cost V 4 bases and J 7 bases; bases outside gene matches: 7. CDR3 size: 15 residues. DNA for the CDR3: TGTGCCAGCAGCGAGATAGCGGGGGGGCGGAATGAGCAGTTCTTC. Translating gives CASSEIAGGRNEQFF.

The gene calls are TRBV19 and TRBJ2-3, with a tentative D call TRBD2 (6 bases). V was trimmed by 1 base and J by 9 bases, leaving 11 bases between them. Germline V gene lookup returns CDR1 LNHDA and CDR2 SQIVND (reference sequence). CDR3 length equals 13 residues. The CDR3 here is CASSIGQAGTQYF. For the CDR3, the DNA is TGTGCCAGTAGTATAGGCCAGGCGGGGACGCAGTATTTT.

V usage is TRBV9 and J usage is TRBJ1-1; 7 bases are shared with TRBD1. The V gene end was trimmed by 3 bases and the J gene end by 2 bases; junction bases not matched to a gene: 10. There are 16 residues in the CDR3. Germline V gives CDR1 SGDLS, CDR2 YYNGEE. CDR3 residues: CASSGRNQGGNTEAFF. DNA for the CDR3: TGTGCCAGCAGCGGTAGGAACCAGGGGGGAAACACTGAAGCTTTCTTT.

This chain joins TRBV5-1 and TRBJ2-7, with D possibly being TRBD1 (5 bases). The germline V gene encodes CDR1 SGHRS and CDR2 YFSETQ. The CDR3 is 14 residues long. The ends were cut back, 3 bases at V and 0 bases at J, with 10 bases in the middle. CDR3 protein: CASSSKDNSYEQYF. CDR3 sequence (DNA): TGCGCCAGCAGCTCAAAGGACAACTCCTACGAGCAGTACTTC.

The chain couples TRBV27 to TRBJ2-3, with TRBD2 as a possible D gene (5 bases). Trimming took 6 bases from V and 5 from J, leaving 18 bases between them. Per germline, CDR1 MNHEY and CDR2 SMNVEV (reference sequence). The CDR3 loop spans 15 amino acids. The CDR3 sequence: CASRNFREGIDTQYF. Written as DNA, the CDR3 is TGTGCCAGCAGAAACTTCCGGGAAGGAATAGATACGCAGTATTTT.

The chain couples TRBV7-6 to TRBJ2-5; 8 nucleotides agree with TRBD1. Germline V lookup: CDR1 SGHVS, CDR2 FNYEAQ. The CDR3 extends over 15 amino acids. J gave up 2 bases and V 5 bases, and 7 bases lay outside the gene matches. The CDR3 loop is CASSETGVPQETQYF. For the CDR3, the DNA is TGTGCCAGCAGCGAGACAGGGGTCCCACAAGAGACCCAGTACTTC. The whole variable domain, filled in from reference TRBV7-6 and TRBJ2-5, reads GAGVSQSPRYKVTKRGQDVALRCDPISGHVSLYWYRQALGQGPEFLTYFNYEAQQDKSGLPNDRFSAERPEGSISTLTIQRTEQRDSAMYRCASSETGVPQETQYFGPGTRLLVL.

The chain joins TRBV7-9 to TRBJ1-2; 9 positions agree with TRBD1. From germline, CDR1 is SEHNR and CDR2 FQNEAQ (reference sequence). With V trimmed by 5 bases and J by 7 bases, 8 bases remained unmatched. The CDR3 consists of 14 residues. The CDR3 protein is CASSKPGQGIGYTF. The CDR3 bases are TGTGCCAGCAGCAAACCGGGACAGGGTATTGGCTACACCTTC.